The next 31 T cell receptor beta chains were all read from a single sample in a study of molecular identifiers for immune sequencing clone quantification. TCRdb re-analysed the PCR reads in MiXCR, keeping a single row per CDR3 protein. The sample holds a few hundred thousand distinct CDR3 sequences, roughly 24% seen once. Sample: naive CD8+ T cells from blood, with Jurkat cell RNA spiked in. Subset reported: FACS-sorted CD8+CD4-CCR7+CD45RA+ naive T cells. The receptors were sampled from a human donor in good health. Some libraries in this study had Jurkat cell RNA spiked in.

Here the CDR3 DNA reads TGTGCCAGTACCCAGGGGGGCTACTACAATGAGCAGTTCTTC. Its protein is CASTQGGYYNEQFF. V gene TRBV19 combines with J gene TRBJ2-1; weak D call: TRBD1 (7 bases). The CDR3 length is 14 residues. V gave up 7 bases and J gave up 3 bases, with 13 bases separating them. The V gene's germline CDR1 is LNHDA and CDR2 SQIVND (reference sequence).

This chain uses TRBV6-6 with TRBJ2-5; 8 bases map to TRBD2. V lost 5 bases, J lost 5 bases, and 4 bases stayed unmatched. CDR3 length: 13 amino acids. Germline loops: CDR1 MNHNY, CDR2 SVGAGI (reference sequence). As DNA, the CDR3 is TGTGCCAGCAGTCGACTAGCGAGTGAGACCCAGTACTTC. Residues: CASSRLASETQYF.

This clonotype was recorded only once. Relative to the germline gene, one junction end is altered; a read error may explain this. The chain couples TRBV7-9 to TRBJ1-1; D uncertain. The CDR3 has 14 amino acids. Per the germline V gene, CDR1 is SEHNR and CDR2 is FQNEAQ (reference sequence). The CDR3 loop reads CASSLDFGNTVAFF. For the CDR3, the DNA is TGTGCCAGCAGCTTGGATTTCGGTAACACTGTAGCTTTCTTT.

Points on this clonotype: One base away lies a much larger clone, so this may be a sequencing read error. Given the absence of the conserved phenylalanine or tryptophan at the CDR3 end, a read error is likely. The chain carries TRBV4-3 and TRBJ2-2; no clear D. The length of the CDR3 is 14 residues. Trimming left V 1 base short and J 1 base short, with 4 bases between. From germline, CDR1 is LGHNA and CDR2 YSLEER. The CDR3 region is CASSQAQNTGELFL. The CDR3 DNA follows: TGCGCCAGCAGCCAAGCCCAGAACACCGGGGAGCTGTTTCTT.

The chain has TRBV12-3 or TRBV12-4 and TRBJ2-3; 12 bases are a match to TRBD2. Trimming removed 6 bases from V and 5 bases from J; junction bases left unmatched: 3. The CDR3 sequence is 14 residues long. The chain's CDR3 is CASRWTSGIDTQYF. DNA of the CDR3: TGTGCCAGCAGATGGACTAGCGGGATAGATACGCAGTATTTT.

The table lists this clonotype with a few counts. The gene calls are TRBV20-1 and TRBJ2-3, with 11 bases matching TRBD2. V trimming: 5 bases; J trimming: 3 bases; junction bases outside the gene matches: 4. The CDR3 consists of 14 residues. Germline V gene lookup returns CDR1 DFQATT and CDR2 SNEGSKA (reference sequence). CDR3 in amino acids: CSASGLAVTDTQYF. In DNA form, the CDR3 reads TGCAGTGCTTCGGGACTAGCGGTGACAGATACGCAGTATTTT.

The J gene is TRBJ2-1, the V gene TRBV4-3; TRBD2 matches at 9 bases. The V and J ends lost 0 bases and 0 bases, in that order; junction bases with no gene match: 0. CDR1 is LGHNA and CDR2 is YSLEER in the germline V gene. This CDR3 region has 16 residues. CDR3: CASSQEAGGSYNEQFF. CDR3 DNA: TGCGCCAGCAGCCAAGAAGCGGGGGGCTCCTACAATGAGCAGTTCTTC.

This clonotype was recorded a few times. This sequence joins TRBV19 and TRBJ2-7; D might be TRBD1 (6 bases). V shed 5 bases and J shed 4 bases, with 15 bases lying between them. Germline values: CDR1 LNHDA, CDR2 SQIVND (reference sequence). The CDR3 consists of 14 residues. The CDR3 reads CASSAAETGYEQYF. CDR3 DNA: TGTGCCAGTAGTGCCGCGGAGACAGGTTACGAGCAGTACTTC.

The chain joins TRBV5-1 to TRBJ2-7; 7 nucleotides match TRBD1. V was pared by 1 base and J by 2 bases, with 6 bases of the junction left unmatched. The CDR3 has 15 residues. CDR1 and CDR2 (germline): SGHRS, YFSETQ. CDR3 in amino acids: CASSLRTGPTYEQYF. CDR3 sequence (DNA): TGCGCCAGCAGCTTGCGGACAGGTCCTACCTACGAGCAGTACTTC.

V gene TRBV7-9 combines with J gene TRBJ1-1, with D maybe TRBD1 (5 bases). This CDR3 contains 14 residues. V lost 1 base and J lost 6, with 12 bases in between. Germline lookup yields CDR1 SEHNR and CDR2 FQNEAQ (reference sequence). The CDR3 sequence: CASSLEQVAPEAFF. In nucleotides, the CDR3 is TGTGCCAGCAGCTTAGAACAGGTGGCACCTGAAGCTTTCTTT.

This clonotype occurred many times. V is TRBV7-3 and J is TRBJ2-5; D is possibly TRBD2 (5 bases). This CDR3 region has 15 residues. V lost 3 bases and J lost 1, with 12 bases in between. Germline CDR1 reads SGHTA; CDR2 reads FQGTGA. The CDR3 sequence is CASSFLGGLQETQYF. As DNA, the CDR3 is TGTGCCAGCAGCTTCCTCGGAGGCCTCCAAGAGACCCAGTACTTC.

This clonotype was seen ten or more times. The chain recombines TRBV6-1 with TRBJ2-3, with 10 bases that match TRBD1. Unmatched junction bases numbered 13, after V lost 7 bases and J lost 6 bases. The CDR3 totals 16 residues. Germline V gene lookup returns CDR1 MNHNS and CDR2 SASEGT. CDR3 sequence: CASNPPGTGERDTQYF. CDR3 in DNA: TGTGCCAGCAATCCCCCGGGGACAGGGGAGAGGGATACGCAGTATTTT.

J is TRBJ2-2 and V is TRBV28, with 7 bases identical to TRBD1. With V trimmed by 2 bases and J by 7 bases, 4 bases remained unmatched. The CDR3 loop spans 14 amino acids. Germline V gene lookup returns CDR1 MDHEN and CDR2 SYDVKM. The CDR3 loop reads CASSLTGAGGELFF. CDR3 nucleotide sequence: TGTGCCAGCAGTTTAACAGGGGCGGGCGGGGAGCTGTTTTTT. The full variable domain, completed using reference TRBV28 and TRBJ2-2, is DVKVTQSSRYLVKRTGEKVFLECVQDMDHENMFWYRQDPGLGLRLIYFSYDVKMKEKGDIPEGYSVSREKKERFSLILESASTNQTSMYLCASSLTGAGGELFFGEGSRLTVL.

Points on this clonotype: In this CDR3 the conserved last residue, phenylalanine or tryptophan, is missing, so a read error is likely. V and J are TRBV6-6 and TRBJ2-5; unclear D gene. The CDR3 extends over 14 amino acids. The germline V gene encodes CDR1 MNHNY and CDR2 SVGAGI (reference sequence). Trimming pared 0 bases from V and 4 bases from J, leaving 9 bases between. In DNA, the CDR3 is TGTGCCAGCAGTTACTCAGAAGGGCCAGAGACCCAGTACTCC. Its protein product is CASSYSEGPETQYS.

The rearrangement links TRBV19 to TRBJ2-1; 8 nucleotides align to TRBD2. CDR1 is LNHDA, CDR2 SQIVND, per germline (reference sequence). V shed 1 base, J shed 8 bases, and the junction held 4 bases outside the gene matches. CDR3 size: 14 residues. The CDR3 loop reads CASSIAGGPYEQFF. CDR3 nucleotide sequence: TGTGCCAGTAGTATAGCGGGGGGGCCCTATGAGCAGTTCTTC.

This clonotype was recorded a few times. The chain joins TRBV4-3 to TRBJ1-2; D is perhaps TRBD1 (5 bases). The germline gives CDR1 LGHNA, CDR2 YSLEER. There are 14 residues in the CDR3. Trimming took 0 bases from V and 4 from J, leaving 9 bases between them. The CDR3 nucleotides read TGCGCCAGCAGCCAAGATAAGGGACTCTATGGCTACACCTTC. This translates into CASSQDKGLYGYTF.

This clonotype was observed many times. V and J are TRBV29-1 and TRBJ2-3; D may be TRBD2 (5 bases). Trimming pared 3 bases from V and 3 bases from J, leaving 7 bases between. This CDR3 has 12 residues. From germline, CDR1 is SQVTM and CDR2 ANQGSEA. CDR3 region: CSVERETDTQYF. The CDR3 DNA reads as TGCAGCGTTGAGAGGGAGACAGATACGCAGTATTTT.

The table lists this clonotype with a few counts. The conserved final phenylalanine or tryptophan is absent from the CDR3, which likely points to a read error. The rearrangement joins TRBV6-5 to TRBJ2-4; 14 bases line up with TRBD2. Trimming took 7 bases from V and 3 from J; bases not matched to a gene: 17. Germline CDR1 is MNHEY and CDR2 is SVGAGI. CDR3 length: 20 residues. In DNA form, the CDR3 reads TGTGCCAGCAACCCTCCCGACGGGACTAGCGGGGGAGGGGGCAAAAACATTCAGTACCTC. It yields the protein CASNPPDGTSGGGGKNIQYL.

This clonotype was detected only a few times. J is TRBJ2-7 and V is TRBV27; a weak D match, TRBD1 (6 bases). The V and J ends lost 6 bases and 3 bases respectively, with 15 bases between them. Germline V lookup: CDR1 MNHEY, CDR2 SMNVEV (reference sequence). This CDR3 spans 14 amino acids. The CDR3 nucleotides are TGTGCCAGCAGAACCCGGGACATCCTCTACGAGCAGTACTTC. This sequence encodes CASRTRDILYEQYF.

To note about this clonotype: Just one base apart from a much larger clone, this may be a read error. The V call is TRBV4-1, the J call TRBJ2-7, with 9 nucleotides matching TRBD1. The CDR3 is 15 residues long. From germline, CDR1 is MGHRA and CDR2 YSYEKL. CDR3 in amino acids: CPSSQTGGSSYEQYF. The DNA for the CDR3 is TGCCCCAGCAGCCAGACAGGGGGAAGCTCCTACGAGCAGTACTTC.

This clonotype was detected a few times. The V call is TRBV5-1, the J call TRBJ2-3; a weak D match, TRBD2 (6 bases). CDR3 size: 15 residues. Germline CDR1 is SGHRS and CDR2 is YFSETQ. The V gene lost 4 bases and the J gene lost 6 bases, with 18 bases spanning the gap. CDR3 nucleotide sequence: TGCGCCAGCAGCCACCGGGCACTAGCTCCGGATACGCAGTATTTT. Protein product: CASSHRALAPDTQYF. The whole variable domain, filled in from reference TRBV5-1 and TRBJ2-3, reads KAGVTQTPRYLIKTRGQQVTLSCSPISGHRSVSWYQQTPGQGLQFLFEYFSETQRNKGNFPGRFSGRQFSNSRSEMNVSTLELGDSALYLCASSHRALAPDTQYFGPGTRLTVL.

The DNA of the CDR3 is TGCGCCAGCAGCCAAGCGGCCAGTTACCCTGAAAAACTGTTTTTT. Translation gives CASSQAASYPEKLFF. The chain employs TRBV4-3 and TRBJ1-4; no clear D gene. Germline CDR1 reads LGHNA; CDR2 reads YSLEER. The CDR3 loop spans 15 amino acids. V was clipped by 1 base and J by 7 bases, with 13 bases between them.

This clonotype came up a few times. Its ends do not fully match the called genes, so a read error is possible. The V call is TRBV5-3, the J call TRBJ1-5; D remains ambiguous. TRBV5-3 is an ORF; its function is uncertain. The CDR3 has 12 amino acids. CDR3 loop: CASSFFSGPQHF. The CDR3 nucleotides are TGTGCCAGCAGCTTTTTCTCCGGGCCCCAGCATTTT.

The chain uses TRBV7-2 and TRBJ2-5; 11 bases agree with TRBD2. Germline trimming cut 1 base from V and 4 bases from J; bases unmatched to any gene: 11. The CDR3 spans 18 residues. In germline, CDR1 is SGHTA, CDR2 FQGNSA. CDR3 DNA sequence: TGTGCCAGCAGCTTAGGTGGCAGGGGACTAGCGGTGGGAGAGACCCAGTACTTC. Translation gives CASSLGGRGLAVGETQYF.

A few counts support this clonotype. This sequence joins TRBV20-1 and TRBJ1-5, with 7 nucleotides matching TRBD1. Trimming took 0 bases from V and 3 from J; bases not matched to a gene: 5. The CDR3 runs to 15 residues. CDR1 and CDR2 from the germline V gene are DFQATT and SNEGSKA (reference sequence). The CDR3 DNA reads TGCAGTGCTAGAGATGGGCAGGGGGACAATCAGCCCCAGCATTTT. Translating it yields CSARDGQGDNQPQHF.

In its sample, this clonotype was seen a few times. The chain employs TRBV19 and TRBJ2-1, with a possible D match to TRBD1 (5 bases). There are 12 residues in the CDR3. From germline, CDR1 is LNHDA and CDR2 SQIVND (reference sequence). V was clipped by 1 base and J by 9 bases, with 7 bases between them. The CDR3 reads CASSIGTTEQFF. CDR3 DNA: TGTGCCAGTAGTATAGGGACAACTGAGCAGTTCTTC.

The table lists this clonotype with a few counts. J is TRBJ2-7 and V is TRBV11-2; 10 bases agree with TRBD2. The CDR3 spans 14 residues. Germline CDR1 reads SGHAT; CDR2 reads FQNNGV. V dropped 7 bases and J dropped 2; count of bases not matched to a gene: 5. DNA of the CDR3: TGTGCCAGCACAATAGCGGGGGGACCCTACGAGCAGTACTTC. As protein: CASTIAGGPYEQYF.

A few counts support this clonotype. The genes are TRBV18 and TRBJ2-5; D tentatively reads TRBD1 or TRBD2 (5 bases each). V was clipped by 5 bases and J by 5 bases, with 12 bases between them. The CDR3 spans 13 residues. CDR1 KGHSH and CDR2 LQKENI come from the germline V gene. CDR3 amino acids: CASSIIREETQYF. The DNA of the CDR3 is TGTGCCAGCTCAATAATCAGGGAGGAGACCCAGTACTTC.

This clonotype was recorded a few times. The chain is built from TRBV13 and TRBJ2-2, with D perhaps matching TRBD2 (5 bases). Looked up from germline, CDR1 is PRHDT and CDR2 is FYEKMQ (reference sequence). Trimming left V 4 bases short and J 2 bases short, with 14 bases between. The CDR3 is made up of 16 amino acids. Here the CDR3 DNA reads TGTGCCAGCAGCTCAGAAAGGACTGCTAACACCGGGGAGCTGTTTTTT. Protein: CASSSERTANTGELFF. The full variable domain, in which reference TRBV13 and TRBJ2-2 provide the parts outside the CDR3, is AAGVIQSPRHLIKEKRETATLKCYPIPRHDTVYWYQQGPGQDPQFLISFYEKMQSDKGSIPDRFSAQQFSDYHSELNMSSLELGDSALYFCASSSERTANTGELFFGEGSRLTVL.

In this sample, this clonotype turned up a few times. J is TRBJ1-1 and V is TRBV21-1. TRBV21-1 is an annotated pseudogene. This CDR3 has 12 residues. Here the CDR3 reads CASSNGNTEAFF. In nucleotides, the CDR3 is TGTGCCAGCAGCAACGGGAACACTGAAGCTTTCTTT.

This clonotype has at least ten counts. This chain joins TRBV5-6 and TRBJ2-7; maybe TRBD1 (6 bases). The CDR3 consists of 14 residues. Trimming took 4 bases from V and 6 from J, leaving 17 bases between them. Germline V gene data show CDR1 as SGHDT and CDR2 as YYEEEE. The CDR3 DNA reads TGTGCCAGCAGCCCGGGACAAGTGGCGGGCGAGCAGTACTTC. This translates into CASSPGQVAGEQYF.